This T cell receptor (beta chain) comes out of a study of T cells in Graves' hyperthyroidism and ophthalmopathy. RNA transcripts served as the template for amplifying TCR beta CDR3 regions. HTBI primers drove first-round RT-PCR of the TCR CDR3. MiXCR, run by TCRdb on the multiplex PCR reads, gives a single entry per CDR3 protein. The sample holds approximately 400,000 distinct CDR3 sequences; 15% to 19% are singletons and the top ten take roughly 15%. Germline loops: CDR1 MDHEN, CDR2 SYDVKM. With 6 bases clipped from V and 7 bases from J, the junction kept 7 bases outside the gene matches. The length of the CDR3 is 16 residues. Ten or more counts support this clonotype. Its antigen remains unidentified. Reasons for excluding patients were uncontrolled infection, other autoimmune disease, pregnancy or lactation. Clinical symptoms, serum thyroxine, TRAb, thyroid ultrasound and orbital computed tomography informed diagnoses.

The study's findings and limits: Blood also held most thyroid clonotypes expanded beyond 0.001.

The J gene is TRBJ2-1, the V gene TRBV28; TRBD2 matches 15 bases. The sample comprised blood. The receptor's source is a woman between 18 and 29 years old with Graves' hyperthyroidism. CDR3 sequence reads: CASRGGTSGRWNEQFF. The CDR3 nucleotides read TGTGCCAGCAGGGGCGGGACTAGCGGGAGGTGGAATGAGCAGTTCTTC.